This entry concerns a single T cell receptor (beta chain). Distinct nucleotide sequences in the sample also encode this CDR3. Clones were sequenced by immunoSEQ multiplex PCR, and TCRdb holds only the in-frame ones, with some missing. The sample holds over 200,000 clones, approximately 80% seen once. Germline assignment: CDR1 SNHLY and CDR2 FYNNEI. With 4 bases removed from V and 7 bases from J, the gap between germline ends came to 5 bases. The CDR3 runs 11 residues. The data stem from a study of control samples from healthy donors and cancer patients. Source material: PBMCs. The TCR sequence derives from a woman in her fifties or sixties with lung cancer. V usage is TRBV2 and J usage is TRBJ2-1; unclear D gene. The CDR3 DNA reads as TGTGCCAGCAGTGGAGTGAATGAGCAGTTCTTC. Its translation is CASSGVNEQFF. Drawing the rest from reference TRBV2 and TRBJ2-1, the complete variable domain is EPEVTQTPSHQVTQMGQEVILRCVPISNHLYFYWYRQILGQKVEFLVSFYNNEISEKSEIFDDQFSVERPDGSNFTLKIRSTKLEDSAMYFCASSGVNEQFFGPGTRLTVL.